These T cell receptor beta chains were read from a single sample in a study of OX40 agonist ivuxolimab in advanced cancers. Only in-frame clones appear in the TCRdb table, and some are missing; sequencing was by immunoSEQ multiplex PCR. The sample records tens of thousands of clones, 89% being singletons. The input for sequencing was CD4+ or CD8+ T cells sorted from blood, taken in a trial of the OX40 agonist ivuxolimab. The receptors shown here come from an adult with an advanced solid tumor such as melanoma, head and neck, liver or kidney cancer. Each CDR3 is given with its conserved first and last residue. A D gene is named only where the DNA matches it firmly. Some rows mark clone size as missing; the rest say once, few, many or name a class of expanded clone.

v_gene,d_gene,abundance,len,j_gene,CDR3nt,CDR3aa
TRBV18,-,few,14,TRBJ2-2,TGTGCCAGCTCACCACAACGGGACACCGGGGAGCTGTTTTTT,CASSPQRDTGELFF
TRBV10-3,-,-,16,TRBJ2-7,TGTGCCATCAGTGATTTGGCTCGAGCGGGCCATTACGAGCAGTACTTC,CAISDLARAGHYEQYF
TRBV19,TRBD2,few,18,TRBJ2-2,TGTGCCAGTAGTAGTCCGGGACTAGCGGGTTCGAACACCGGGGAGCTGTTTTTT,CASSSPGLAGSNTGELFF
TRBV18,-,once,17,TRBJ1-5,TGTGCCAGCTCACCGGGCGCCCCCTTAGACTTGGGGTGGCCCCAGCATTTT,CASSPGAPLDLGWPQHF
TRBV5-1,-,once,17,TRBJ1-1,TGCGCCAGCAGCGCCGGCAAGGGGCTGGAAATGAACACTGAAGCTTTCTTT,CASSAGKGLEMNTEAFF
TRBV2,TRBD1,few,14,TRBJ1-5,TGTGCCAGCCGTACAGGGGGCAACGGTCAGCCCCAGCATTTT,CASRTGGNGQPQHF
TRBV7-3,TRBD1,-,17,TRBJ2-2,TGTGCCAGCAGCTCCTCTCGGGACAGGGTTAACACCGGGGAGCTGTTTTTT,CASSSSRDRVNTGELFF
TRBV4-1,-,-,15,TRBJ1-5,TGCGCCAGCAGCCAGCTACAGGGAGGCAATCAGCCCCAGCATTTT,CASSQLQGGNQPQHF
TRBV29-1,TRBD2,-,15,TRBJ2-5,TGCAGCGTTGGGGCTAGCGGGGGGGCGCAAGAGACCCAGTACTTC,CSVGASGGAQETQYF
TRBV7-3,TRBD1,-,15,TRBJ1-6,TGTGCCAGCAGCTTAGGGACAGGGGGCACTTCACCCCTCCACTTT,CASSLGTGGTSPLHF
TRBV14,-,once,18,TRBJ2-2,TGTGCCAGCAGCCCTATCTTTGGCCCCAGCTCGAGAACCGGGGAGCTGTTTTTT,CASSPIFGPSSRTGELFF
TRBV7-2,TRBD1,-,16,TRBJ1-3,TGTGCCAGCAGCTTAGCGCAGTCAGGGGGTGGAAACACCATATATTTT,CASSLAQSGGGNTIYF
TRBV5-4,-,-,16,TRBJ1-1,TGTGCCAGCAGCTACGGGACGGGAGAATGGAACACTGAAGCTTTCTTT,CASSYGTGEWNTEAFF
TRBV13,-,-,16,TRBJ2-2,TGTGCCAGCAGCTTATCCGACATCCTGAACACCGGGGAGCTGTTTTTT,CASSLSDILNTGELFF
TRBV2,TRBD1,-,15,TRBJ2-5,TGTGCCAGCAGTGAGGGGACAGGGAGCCAAGAGACCCAGTACTTC,CASSEGTGSQETQYF
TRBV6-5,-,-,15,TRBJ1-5,TGTGCCAGCAGGCCCCGGACACCTCGCAATCAGCCCCAGCATTTT,CASRPRTPRNQPQHF
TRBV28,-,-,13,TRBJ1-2,TGTGCCACCCGCCTTACTGGGGTTTATGGCTACACCTTC,CATRLTGVYGYTF